This T cell receptor (beta chain) stems from a study of cytomegalovirus exposure and HLA in healthy donors. PCR amplification relied on 60 Vbeta primers (plus 13 Jbeta primers). TCRdb's copy holds only in-frame clones and misses some; the assay was immunoSEQ multiplex PCR. The sample holds some 150,000 clones, roughly four fifths seen once. Germline V gene sequence: CDR1 SGHAT, CDR2 FQNNGV. The CDR3 is 17 residues long. Trimming took 1 base from V and 0 from J, leaving 10 bases between them. The receptor comes from a woman between 50 and 59 years old in good health and CMV-seronegative. The sample taken for sequencing was PBMCs. This rearrangement joins TRBV11-2 to TRBJ2-6; D unresolved. CDR3 protein: CASSLVAGISGANVLTF. CDR3 coding DNA: TGTGCCAGCAGCTTAGTTGCAGGCATCTCTGGGGCCAACGTCCTGACTTTC.